The sequence of this T cell receptor (beta chain) was determined in a study of tumor-infiltrating lymphocytes in primary liver carcinoma (dated by TCRdb to 2016 to 2017). Background on the whole study: The five patients, three men and two women aged 30 to 69 years, had hepatocellular carcinoma (four) or combined HCC and intrahepatic cholangiocarcinoma (one). Each sample produced roughly 3.65 to 7.5 million productive TCRbeta reads, and read depth showed no significant difference between tissue types. Across five regions of each liver tumor, along with adjacent normal tissue and blood, the study brought together TCRbeta repertoire sequencing, expression microarrays and whole-exome sequencing. The five patients had tumors staged T1-T3 N0M0, with maximum diameters ranging from roughly 4.2 to 11 cm. Technical replicate repertoires showed high reproducibility, with mean shared-clone rates around 0.9 and correlation coefficients above 0.98. A total of 35 or so specimens from 5 patients went through TCRbeta repertoire sequencing, namely 25 tumor regions, 5 adjacent noncancerous liver tissues and 5 peripheral blood samples. To link TCRbeta repertoire diversity to the local molecular phenotype, the 25 to 30 tumor region samples were profiled with Agilent mRNA microarrays. Beyond this particular receptor, the publication reports: Only roughly 7-25% of top clones appeared in all five regions of a tumor, which suggests that tumor-infiltrating T cells are spatially heterogeneous. Consistent with antigen-driven expansion, pairs of tumor regions showed higher repertoire overlap (mean roughly 35%) than either tumor-adjacent pairs (roughly 17%) or tumor-blood pairs (roughly 14%). Bulk unsorted samples precluded comparing CD4+ and CD8+ T cell repertoires. Only the TCR beta chain was sequenced, so true repertoire diversity is likely underestimated because unpaired alpha chains were not captured. With just four or five patients in the study, the authors point out that the findings should be validated in a larger study. A significantly larger repertoire fraction was made up by the top 250 clones in tumors than in blood (p = 0.039).

A note on this clonotype: No cognate antigen has been identified for it. The junction differs from germline at one of its ends, possibly a read error.

CDR1 and CDR2 are drawn from the germline V gene: SGHAT, FQNNGV. The cysteine opens and the phenylalanine closes a CDR3 of 13 amino acids. Only CDR3 DNA remains: 39 bases, in frame from the first base. Using a constant-region primer and ProtoScript II reverse transcriptase, TCRbeta-specific cDNA was reverse-transcribed from approximately 0.5 ug total RNA. The TCRbeta libraries were prepared through three rounds of nested multiplex PCR following a slightly modified ARM-PCR procedure. Each of the first two PCR rounds ran for approximately 10 cycles using multiplex TRBV1-TRBV30 forward primers together with a Cbeta reverse primer. Sample barcodes and Illumina adapters were attached in a final 25-cycle PCR using Deep VentR polymerase. Before sequencing, amplicons between 200 and 500 bp were purified from gel using a QIAquick gel extraction kit. An Illumina HiSeq 2500 was used to sequence the TCRbeta amplicons, generating 250-bp paired-end reads. For the original study's pipeline: Trimmomatic v0.33 was used to quality-trim the reads, and FLASH v1.2.11 was used to merge paired reads so that full CDR3 sequences could be recovered. V, D and J germline segments were assigned to the rearranged TCRbeta sequences using MiGEC v1.2.1b. VDJtools v1.0.0 computed clonotype statistics and Shannon-Wiener diversity indices. To cut down on sampling bias, every analysis after diversity analysis relied on just the 250 most abundant clonotypes from each sample. TCRdb reprocessing: public reads trimmed at Q25 with fastp, clones called with MiXCR, in-frame beta chains kept. Rows are unified per CDR3 protein, each entry keeping the most common DNA and genes. V and J calls and clone size were set by TCRdb, not the authors. This sample comprises about 54,000 distinct CDR3 sequences, about 68% of them detected only once. About a quarter of the sample rests with the top ten.

Total RNA and DNA were co-extracted from 20-30 mg of bulk tissue with the AllPrep DNA/RNA mini kit, without cell sorting. Four to six patients with histopathologically diagnosed primary liver carcinoma underwent surgical resection in China between late 2015 and 2016. At the time of sampling, the patients were treatment-naive and had chronic HBV infection. Each tumor was sampled at five spatially separated regions: the superior, inferior, left-lateral and right-lateral poles and the tumor centre. Histological examination found more than 75% viable tumor cells in every tumor sample. Fresh tumor and adjacent tissue pieces were bisected; one half was stored in RNAlater at -80°C, the other sent for histology.

The chain is made from TRBV11-2 and TRBJ2-7; the D region possibly corresponds to TRBD2 (5 bases align). Sequences were obtained from liver tumor tissue from sampling region 2. The cell subset or site label, as the study defines it: tumor region T2, inferior pole. The receptor was isolated from a man between 35 and 55 years old with primary liver carcinoma and hepatitis B virus infection. The CDR3 reads as follows: CASPKEAPYEQHF. The sequenced DNA is TGTGCCAGCCCCAAGGAGGCGCCCTACGAGCAGCACTTC.